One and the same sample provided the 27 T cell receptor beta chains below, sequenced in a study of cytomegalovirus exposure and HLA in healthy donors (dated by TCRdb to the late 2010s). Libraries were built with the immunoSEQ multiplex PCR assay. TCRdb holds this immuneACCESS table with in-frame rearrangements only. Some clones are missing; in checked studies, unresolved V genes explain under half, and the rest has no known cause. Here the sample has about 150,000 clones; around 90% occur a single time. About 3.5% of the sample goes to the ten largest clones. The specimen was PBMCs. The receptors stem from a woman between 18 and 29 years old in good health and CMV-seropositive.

CDR3 in DNA: TGTGCCAGTAGTATAGGGGGCCGAGTAGCTCCTGACAATGAGCAGTTCTTC. Its translation: CASSIGGRVAPDNEQFF. The chain employs TRBV19 and TRBJ2-1; D is perhaps TRBD1 (5 bases). Trimming cost V 1 base and J 5 bases, with 18 bases left between them. The CDR3 spans 17 residues. CDR1 LNHDA and CDR2 SQIVND come from the germline V gene (reference sequence). Combining the CDR3 with reference TRBV19 and TRBJ2-1 gives the whole variable domain DGGITQSPKYLFRKEGQNVTLSCEQNLNHDAMYWYRQDPGQGLRLIYYSQIVNDFQKGDIAEGYSVSREKKESFPLTVTSAQKNPTAFYLCASSIGGRVAPDNEQFFGPGTRLTVL.

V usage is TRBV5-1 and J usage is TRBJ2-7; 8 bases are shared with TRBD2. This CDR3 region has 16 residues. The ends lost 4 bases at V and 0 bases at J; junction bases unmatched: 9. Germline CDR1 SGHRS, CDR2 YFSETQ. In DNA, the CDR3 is TGCGCCAGCAGCCTCACAGGCGGGGGGAGCTCCTACGAGCAGTACTTC. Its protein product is CASSLTGGGSSYEQYF.

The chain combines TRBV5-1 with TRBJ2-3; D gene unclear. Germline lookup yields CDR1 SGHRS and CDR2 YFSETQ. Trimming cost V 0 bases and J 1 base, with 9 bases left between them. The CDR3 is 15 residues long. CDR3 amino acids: CASSLDGARTDTQYF. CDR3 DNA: TGCGCCAGCAGCTTGGATGGAGCCCGCACAGATACGCAGTATTTT.

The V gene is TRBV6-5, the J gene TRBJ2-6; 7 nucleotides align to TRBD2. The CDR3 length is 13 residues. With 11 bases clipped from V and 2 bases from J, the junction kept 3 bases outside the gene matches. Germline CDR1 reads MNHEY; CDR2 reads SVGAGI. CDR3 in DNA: TGTGCCTCCCGGGGGGCTGGGGCCAACGTCCTGACTTTC. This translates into CASRGAGANVLTF.

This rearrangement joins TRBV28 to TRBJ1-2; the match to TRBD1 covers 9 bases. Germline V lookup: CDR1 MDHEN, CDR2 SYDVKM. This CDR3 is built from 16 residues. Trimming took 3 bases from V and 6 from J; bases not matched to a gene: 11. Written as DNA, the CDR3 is TGTGCCAGCAGTTTTGGGGGTATGGGACAGGGCGATGGCTACACCTTC. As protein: CASSFGGMGQGDGYTF.

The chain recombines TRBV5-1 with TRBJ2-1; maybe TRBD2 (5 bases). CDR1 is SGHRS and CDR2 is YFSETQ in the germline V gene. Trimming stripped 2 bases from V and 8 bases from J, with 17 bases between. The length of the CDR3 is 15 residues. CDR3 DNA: TGCGCCAGCAGCTTCAGAACGTCGGGTAGCGATGAGCAGTTCTTC. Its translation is CASSFRTSGSDEQFF.

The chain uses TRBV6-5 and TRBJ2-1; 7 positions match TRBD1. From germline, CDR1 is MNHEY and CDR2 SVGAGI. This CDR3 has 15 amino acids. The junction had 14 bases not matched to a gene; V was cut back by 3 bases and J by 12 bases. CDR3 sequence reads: CASSYRTGPLDGQFF. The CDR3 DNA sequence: TGTGCCAGCAGTTATCGGACAGGTCCCCTTGATGGGCAGTTCTTC.

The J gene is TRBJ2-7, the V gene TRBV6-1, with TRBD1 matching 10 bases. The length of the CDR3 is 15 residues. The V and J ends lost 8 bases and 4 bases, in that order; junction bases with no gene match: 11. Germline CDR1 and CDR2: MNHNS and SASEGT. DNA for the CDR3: TGTGCCAGCGGAACTCGACAGGGGGCGAGTTACGAGCAGTACTTC. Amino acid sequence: CASGTRQGASYEQYF.

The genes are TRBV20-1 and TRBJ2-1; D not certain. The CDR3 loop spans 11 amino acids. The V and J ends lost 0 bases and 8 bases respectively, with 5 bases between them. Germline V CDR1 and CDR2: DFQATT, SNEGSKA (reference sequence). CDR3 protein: CSARELYEQFF. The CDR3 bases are TGCAGTGCTAGAGAACTGTATGAGCAGTTCTTC.

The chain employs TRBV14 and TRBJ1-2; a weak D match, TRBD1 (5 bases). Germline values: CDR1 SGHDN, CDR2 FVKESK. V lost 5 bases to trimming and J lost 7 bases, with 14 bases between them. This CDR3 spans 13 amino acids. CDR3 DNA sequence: TGTGCCAGCAGCGTGGTAGGGGCGGTTGGCTACACCTTC. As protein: CASSVVGAVGYTF.

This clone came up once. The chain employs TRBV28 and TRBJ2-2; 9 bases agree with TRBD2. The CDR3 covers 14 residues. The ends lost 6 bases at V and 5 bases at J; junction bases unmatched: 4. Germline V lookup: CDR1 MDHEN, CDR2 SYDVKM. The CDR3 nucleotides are TGTGCCAGCAGGGGGACTAGCCGGACCGGGGAGCTGTTTTTT. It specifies CASRGTSRTGELFF.

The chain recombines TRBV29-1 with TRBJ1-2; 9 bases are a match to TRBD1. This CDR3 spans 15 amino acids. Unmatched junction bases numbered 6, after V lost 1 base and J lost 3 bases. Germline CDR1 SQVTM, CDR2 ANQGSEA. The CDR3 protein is CSVEGGTGRDYGYTF. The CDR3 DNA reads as TGCAGCGTTGAAGGTGGGACAGGGAGGGACTATGGCTACACCTTC.

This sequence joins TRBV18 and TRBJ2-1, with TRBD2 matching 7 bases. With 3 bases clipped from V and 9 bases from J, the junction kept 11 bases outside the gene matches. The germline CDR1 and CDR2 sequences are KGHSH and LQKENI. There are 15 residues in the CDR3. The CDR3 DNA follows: TGTGCCAGCTCACCCCCGTCGGCGGCTAGCGGTGAGCAGTTCTTC. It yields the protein CASSPPSAASGEQFF.

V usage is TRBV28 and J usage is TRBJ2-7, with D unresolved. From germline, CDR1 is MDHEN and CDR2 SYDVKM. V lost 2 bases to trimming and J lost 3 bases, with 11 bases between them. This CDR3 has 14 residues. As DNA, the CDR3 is TGTGCCAGCAGTTTAGGCCCCCCCCTCTACGAGCAGTACTTC. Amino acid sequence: CASSLGPPLYEQYF.

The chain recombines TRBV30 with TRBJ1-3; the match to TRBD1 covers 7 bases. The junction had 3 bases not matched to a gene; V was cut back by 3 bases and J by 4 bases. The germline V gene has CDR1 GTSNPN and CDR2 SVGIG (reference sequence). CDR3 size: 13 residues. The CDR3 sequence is CAWSLDRGNTIYF. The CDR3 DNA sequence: TGTGCCTGGAGCTTGGACAGGGGAAACACCATATATTTT.

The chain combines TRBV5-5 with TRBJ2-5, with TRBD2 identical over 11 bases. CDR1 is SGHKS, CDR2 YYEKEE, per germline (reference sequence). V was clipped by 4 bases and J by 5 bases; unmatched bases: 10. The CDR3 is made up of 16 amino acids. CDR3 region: CASSHLLAGDGETQYF. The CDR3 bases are TGTGCCAGCAGCCACTTACTAGCGGGAGATGGGGAGACCCAGTACTTC.

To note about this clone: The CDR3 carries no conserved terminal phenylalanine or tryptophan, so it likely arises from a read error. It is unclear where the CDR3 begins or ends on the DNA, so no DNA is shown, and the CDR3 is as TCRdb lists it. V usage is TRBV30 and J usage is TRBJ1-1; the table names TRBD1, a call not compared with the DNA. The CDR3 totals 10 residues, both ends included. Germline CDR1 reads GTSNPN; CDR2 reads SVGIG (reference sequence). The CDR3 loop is CAWSHPGTGS.

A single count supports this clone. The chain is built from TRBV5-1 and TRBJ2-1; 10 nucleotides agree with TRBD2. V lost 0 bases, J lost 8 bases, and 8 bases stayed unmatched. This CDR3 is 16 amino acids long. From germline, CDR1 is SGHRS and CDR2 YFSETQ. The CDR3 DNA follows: TGCGCCAGCAGCTTGGATATTAGCGGGAGGAGTCATGAGCAGTTCTTC. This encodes CASSLDISGRSHEQFF.

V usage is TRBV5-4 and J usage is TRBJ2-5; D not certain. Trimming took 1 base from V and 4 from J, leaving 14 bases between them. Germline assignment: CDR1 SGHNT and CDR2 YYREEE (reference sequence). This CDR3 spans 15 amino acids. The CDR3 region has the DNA TGTGCCAGCAGCTTGAGAACCCCCTACGGAGAGACCCAGTACTTC. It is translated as CASSLRTPYGETQYF.

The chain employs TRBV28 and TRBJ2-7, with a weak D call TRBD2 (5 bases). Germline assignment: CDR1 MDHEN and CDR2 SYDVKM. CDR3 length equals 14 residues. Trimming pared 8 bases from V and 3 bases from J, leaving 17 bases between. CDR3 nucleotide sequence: TGTGCCAGCGGACCGCGAGGGTGGGTCTACGAGCAGTACTTC. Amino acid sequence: CASGPRGWVYEQYF.

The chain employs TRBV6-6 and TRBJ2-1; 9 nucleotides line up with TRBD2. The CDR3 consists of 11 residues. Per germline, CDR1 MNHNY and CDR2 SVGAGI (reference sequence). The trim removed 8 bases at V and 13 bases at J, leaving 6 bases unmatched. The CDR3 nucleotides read TGTGCCAGCCGATTAGGGACTAGCCAGTTCTTC. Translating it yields CASRLGTSQFF.

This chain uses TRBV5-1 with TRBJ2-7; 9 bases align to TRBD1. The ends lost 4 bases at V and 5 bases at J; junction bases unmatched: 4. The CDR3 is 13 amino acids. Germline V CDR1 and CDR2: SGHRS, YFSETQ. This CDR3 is CASSDRGIHEQYF. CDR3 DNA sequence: TGCGCCAGCAGCGACAGGGGGATCCACGAGCAGTACTTC. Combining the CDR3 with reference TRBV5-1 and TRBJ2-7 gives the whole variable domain KAGVTQTPRYLIKTRGQQVTLSCSPISGHRSVSWYQQTPGQGLQFLFEYFSETQRNKGNFPGRFSGRQFSNSRSEMNVSTLELGDSALYLCASSDRGIHEQYFGPGTRLTVT.

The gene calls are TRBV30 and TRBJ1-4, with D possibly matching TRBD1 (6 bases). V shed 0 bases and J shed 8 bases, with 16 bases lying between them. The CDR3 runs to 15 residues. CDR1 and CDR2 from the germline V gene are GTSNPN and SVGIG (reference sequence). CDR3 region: CAWSVRRGIREKLFF. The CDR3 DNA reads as TGTGCCTGGAGTGTACGAAGGGGGATCAGAGAAAAACTGTTTTTT.

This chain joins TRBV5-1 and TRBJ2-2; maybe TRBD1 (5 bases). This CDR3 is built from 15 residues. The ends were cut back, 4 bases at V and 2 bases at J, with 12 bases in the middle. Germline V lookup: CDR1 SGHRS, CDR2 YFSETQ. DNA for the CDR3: TGCGCCAGCAGCCGACAGTCTATAAACACCGGGGAGCTGTTTTTT. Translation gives CASSRQSINTGELFF.

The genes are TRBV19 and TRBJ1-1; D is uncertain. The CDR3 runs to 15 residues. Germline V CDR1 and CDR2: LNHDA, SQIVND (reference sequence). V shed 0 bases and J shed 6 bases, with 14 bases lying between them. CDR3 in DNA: TGTGCCAGTAGTATAGATGACCGTCTAGTCCCTGAAGCTTTCTTT. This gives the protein CASSIDDRLVPEAFF.

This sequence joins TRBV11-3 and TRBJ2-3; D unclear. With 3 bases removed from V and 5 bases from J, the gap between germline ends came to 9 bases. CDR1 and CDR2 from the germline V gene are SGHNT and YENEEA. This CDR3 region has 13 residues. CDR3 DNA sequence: TGTGCCAGCAGCTTGAGGTCCAGAGATACGCAGTATTTT. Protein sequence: CASSLRSRDTQYF.

CDR3 region: CASSLVRGRLAFF. The CDR3 DNA reads TGTGCCAGCAGCTTAGTACGTGGGAGGCTAGCTTTCTTT. This chain uses TRBV7-6 with TRBJ1-1; D remains unclear. CDR1 and CDR2 from the germline V gene are SGHVS and FNYEAQ. The CDR3 has 13 residues. Trimming shortened V by 1 base and J by 10 bases, and 13 bases separated the two germline ends.